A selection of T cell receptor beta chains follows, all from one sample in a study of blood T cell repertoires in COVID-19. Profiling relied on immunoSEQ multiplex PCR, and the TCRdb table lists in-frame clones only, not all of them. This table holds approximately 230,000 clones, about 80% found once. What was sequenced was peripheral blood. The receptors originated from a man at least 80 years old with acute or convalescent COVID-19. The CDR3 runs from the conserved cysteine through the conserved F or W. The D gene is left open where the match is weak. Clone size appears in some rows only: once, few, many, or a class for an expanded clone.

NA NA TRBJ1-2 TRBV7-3 CASSPSGGYGYTF TGTGCCAGCAGCCCTTCAGGCGGGTATGGCTACACCTTC
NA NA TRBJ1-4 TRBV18 CASSFRLTSTNEKLFF TGTGCCAGCTCATTTCGACTGACGTCAACTAATGAAAAACTGTTTTTT
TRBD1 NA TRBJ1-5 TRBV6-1 CASSGRTGRSNQPQHF TGTGCCAGCAGTGGGAGGACAGGGCGAAGCAATCAGCCCCAGCATTTT
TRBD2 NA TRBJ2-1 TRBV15 CATSGGGAYNEQFF TGTGCCACCAGCGGCGGGGGGGCCTACAATGAGCAGTTCTTC
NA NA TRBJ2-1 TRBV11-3 CASSLDQGNQQFF TGTGCCAGCAGCTTAGATCAGGGAAACCAGCAGTTCTTC
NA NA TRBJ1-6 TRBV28 CATSTDPLSPLHF TGTGCCACGTCGACAGATCCTCTCTCACCCCTCCACTTT
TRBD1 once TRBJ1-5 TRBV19 CASRTTGTGGHQPQHF TGTGCCAGTAGAACCACCGGGACAGGGGGTCATCAGCCCCAGCATTTT
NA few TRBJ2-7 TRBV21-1 CASSTKWGLRDRPRSYEQYF TGTGCCAGCAGCACAAAGTGGGGCCTCCGGGACAGGCCCCGCTCCTACGAGCAGTACTTC
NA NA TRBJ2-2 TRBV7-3 CASSLTHSTGELFF TGTGCCAGCAGCTTAACACACAGCACCGGGGAGCTGTTTTTT
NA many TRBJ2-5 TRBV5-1 CASSSRTFQETQYF TGCGCCAGCAGCTCCCGGACATTCCAAGAGACCCAGTACTTC
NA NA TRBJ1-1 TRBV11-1 CASSLKGLNTEAFF TGTGCCAGCAGCTTAAAGGGGTTGAACACTGAAGCTTTCTTT
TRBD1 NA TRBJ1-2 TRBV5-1 CASSVGQGGYGYTF TGCGCCAGCAGCGTTGGACAGGGGGGCTATGGCTACACCTTC
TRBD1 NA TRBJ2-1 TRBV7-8 CASSFPTGDNEQFF TGTGCCAGCAGCTTCCCGACAGGGGACAATGAGCAGTTCTTC
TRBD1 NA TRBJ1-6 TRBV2 CASSFTGTGAISPLHF TGTGCCAGCAGTTTTACCGGGACAGGGGCTATCTCACCCCTCCACTTT
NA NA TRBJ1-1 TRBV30 CAWSRTGKPQNTEAFF TGTGCCTGGAGTCGAACAGGGAAGCCCCAGAACACTGAAGCTTTCTTT
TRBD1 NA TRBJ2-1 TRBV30 CACARDSHEQFF TGTGCCTGCGCTAGGGACAGCCATGAGCAGTTCTTC
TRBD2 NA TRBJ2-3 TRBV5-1 CASSDGTSGGTDTQYF TGCGCCAGCAGCGACGGGACTAGCGGGGGCACAGATACGCAGTATTTT
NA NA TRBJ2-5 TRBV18 CASSPDSGGQETQYF TGTGCCAGCTCACCTGACTCCGGGGGACAAGAGACCCAGTACTTC
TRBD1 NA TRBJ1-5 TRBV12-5 CASGLVLAGGFNQPQHF TGTGCTAGTGGTTTGGTACTGGCAGGGGGCTTCAATCAGCCCCAGCATTTT
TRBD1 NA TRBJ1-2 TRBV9 CASSVGTGGILYGYTF TGTGCCAGCAGCGTAGGGACAGGGGGTATTCTCTATGGCTACACCTTC
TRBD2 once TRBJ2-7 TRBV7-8 CASSFSGLGRNEQYF TGTGCCAGCAGCTTTTCAGGACTAGGTAGAAACGAGCAGTACTTC
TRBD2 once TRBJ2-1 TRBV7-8 CASSPLLAGGHNEQFF TGTGCCAGCAGCCCCCTACTAGCGGGAGGCCACAATGAGCAGTTCTTC
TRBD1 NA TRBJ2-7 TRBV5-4 CASSPLTKTGGAYEQYF TGTGCCAGCAGCCCTCTGACAAAGACAGGGGGTGCCTACGAGCAGTACTTC
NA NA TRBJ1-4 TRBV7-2 CASSLGQGTNEKLFF TGTGCCAGCAGCTTAGGGCAGGGGACTAATGAAAAACTGTTTTTT
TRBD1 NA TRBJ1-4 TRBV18 CASSPRGTGNEKLFF TGTGCCAGCTCACCGCGCGGGACAGGGAATGAAAAACTGTTTTTT
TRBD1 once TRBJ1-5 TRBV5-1 CASSLAGQGFEPQHF TGCGCCAGCAGCTTGGCGGGACAGGGATTCGAGCCCCAGCATTTT
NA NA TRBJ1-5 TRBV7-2 CASSLPRGAYNQPQHF TGTGCCAGCAGTCTCCCCAGGGGCGCTTACAATCAGCCCCAGCATTTT
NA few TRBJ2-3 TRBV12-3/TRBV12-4 CASSFQNTQYF TGTGCCAGCAGTTTCCAAAATACGCAGTATTTT
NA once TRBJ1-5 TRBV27 CASSSQGHQPQHF TGTGCCAGCAGTTCCCAGGGCCATCAGCCCCAGCATTTT